The rows below give T cell receptor beta chains drawn from one sample of a study of T cell responses to AZD1222 COVID-19 vaccine. The data were produced by immunoSEQ multiplex PCR, yet TCRdb's version contains in-frame clones alone and is incomplete. Seen here are roughly 80,000 clones, about nine tenths observed once, and the top ten hold around 3.4%. The sample consisted of peripheral blood, taken 28 days after the second AZD1222 dose. All receptors come from an adult who received the AZD1222 COVID-19 vaccine. CDR3s include the opening cysteine and the closing phenylalanine or tryptophan. Each record gives: J gene, clone size, D gene, V gene, CDR3 protein, CDR3 DNA. The D gene is left open where the match is weak. Clone size, where shown, is once, few, many, or a class for clones that have expanded.

J: TRBJ1-3; size: once; D: NA; V: TRBV9; CDR3: CASSVESGGNTIYF; DNA: TGTGCCAGCAGCGTAGAGTCAGGGGGAAACACCATATATTTT
J: TRBJ1-3; size: NA; D: NA; V: TRBV29-1; CDR3: CSVGSQGGPGNTIYF; DNA: TGCAGCGTAGGATCCCAGGGCGGCCCTGGAAACACCATATATTTT
J: TRBJ2-1; size: NA; D: TRBD2; V: TRBV7-3; CDR3: CASSLISLLAPDNEQFF; DNA: TGTGCCAGCAGCTTAATCTCTCTACTAGCGCCAGACAATGAGCAGTTCTTC
J: TRBJ1-2; size: NA; D: NA; V: TRBV7-8; CDR3: CASSPRTLKNYGYTF; DNA: TGTGCCAGCAGCCCACGGACCCTGAAGAACTATGGCTACACCTTC
J: TRBJ1-1; size: NA; D: NA; V: TRBV19; CDR3: CASSTPKRNTEAFF; DNA: TGTGCCAGTAGTACCCCGAAGAGGAACACTGAAGCTTTCTTT
J: TRBJ2-1; size: NA; D: TRBD2; V: TRBV11-3; CDR3: CASSPQGSGSGGEQFF; DNA: TGTGCCAGCAGTCCCCAAGGAAGCGGGAGTGGGGGTGAGCAGTTCTTC
J: TRBJ1-1; size: NA; D: TRBD1; V: TRBV16; CDR3: CASSQETGPNTEAFF; DNA: TGTGCCAGCAGCCAAGAGACAGGGCCGAACACTGAAGCTTTCTTT
J: TRBJ1-3; size: NA; D: NA; V: TRBV7-2; CDR3: CASSEDPGNTIYF; DNA: TGTGCCAGCAGCGAGGACCCGGGGAACACCATATATTTT
J: TRBJ2-7; size: once; D: NA; V: TRBV12-5; CDR3: CASGLVTGTGSPYEQYF; DNA: TGTGCTAGTGGTTTGGTAACCGGGACGGGGAGCCCCTACGAGCAGTACTTC
J: TRBJ2-5; size: NA; D: NA; V: TRBV5-1; CDR3: CASSVFSEETQYF; DNA: TGCGCCAGCAGCGTCTTTTCGGAAGAGACCCAGTACTTC
J: TRBJ1-2; size: NA; D: NA; V: TRBV13; CDR3: CASSLGWGANQPDGYTF; DNA: TGTGCCAGCAGCTTAGGTTGGGGGGCGAACCAGCCGGATGGCTACACCTTC
J: TRBJ1-1; size: NA; D: NA; V: TRBV11-2; CDR3: CASSLNSLEAFF; DNA: TGTGCCAGCAGCTTAAACAGCCTTGAAGCTTTCTTT
J: TRBJ1-6; size: NA; D: NA; V: TRBV27; CDR3: CASRRTDPVSPLHF; DNA: TGTGCCAGCAGACGGACAGACCCCGTTTCACCCCTCCACTTT
J: TRBJ2-3; size: NA; D: NA; V: TRBV3-1/TRBV3-2; CDR3: CASSPVRGARADTQYF; DNA: TGTGCCAGCAGCCCCGTGAGGGGGGCAAGGGCAGATACGCAGTATTTT
J: TRBJ1-6; size: NA; D: NA; V: TRBV6-5; CDR3: CASSYRPYSPLHF; DNA: TGTGCCAGCAGTTACCGGCCATATTCACCCCTCCACTTT
J: TRBJ2-2; size: once; D: NA; V: TRBV7-3; CDR3: CASSLSRGNTGELFF; DNA: TGTGCCAGCAGCTTAAGTAGGGGAAACACCGGGGAGCTGTTTTTT
J: TRBJ1-3; size: NA; D: NA; V: TRBV3-1/TRBV3-2; CDR3: CASSPVSPGNTIYF; DNA: TGTGCCAGCAGCCCAGTTTCTCCTGGAAACACCATATATTTT
J: TRBJ1-1; size: few; D: NA; V: TRBV4-1; CDR3: CASSQDSDSEAFF; DNA: TGCGCCAGCAGCCAAGATTCGGACAGTGAAGCTTTCTTT
J: TRBJ1-4; size: NA; D: NA; V: TRBV3-1/TRBV3-2; CDR3: CASSPSLGERGTNEKLFF; DNA: TGTGCCAGCAGCCCCTCCTTAGGGGAGAGGGGAACTAATGAAAAACTGTTTTTT
J: TRBJ2-3; size: NA; D: NA; V: TRBV6-8; CDR3: CASSYQGRPADTQYF; DNA: TGTGCCAGCAGTTACCAGGGGCGCCCCGCAGATACGCAGTATTTT
J: TRBJ2-7; size: NA; D: NA; V: TRBV14; CDR3: CASSQGWLTSKDYEQYF; DNA: TGTGCCAGCAGCCAAGGTTGGCTGACCTCAAAAGACTACGAGCAGTACTTC
J: TRBJ1-3; size: NA; D: NA; V: TRBV20-1; CDR3: CSASIPPGNTIYF; DNA: TGCAGTGCTAGTATCCCCCCTGGAAACACCATATATTTT
J: TRBJ2-3; size: NA; D: NA; V: TRBV4-1; CDR3: CASSQSGRKEDTQYF; DNA: TGCGCCAGCAGCCAGTCGGGACGAAAGGAAGATACGCAGTATTTT
J: TRBJ1-1; size: NA; D: NA; V: TRBV25-1; CDR3: CASNGGGGTEAFF; DNA: TGTGCCAGCAATGGGGGCGGGGGCACTGAAGCTTTCTTT
J: TRBJ2-7; size: NA; D: NA; V: TRBV29-1; CDR3: CSASQGYEQYF; DNA: TGCAGCGCGAGCCAGGGCTACGAGCAGTACTTC
J: TRBJ2-7; size: NA; D: NA; V: TRBV19; CDR3: CASSIEVRGEQYF; DNA: TGTGCCAGTAGTATAGAGGTTAGGGGCGAGCAGTACTTC
J: TRBJ2-1; size: few; D: NA; V: TRBV7-2; CDR3: CASSLARDRYNEQFF; DNA: TGTGCCAGCAGCTTAGCGCGGGACAGATACAATGAGCAGTTCTTC
J: TRBJ1-3; size: NA; D: NA; V: TRBV14; CDR3: CASNHGGTLGGNTIYF; DNA: TGTGCCAGCAACCATGGCGGGACCCTAGGGGGAAACACCATATATTTT